Described below is a single T cell receptor (beta chain) sequence and its context. These data originate in a study of blood T cell repertoires in COVID-19. On the study more broadly: Whether acute or convalescent, the COVID-19 samples came from the United States, Italy and Spain. Nucleic acid was either cDNA or gDNA, and it came from T cells, B-cell-depleted T cells, or PBMCs.

Authors' analysis steps: Amplified reference gene primers provided the basis for estimating nucleated cell counts. Repertoires were generated with immunoSEQ multiplex PCR, while TCRdb's copy carries only in-frame clones and drops some. That table is the source of V, J and clone size, and D and trimming were worked out from the DNA. The profile shows 250,000 to 350,000 clones, around 85% of them singletons. The CDR3 consists of 14 residues. Germline V gives CDR1 SNHLY, CDR2 FYNNEI. Trimming removed 9 bases from V and 2 bases from J, with 17 bases in between. The sequenced sample consisted of peripheral blood. J is TRBJ2-7 and V is TRBV2; possible D gene TRBD2, 6 bases. The TCR originated in a woman aged 50 to 60 with active or convalescent COVID-19. The CDR3 protein is CARSAGTETYEQYF. Here the CDR3 DNA reads TGTGCCAGGTCTGCGGGAACAGAAACCTACGAGCAGTACTTC.